This entry describes one TCR beta chain. This sample was included in a study of shared clonotypes between healthy human individuals. Germline CDR1 reads SEHNR; CDR2 reads FQNEAQ (reference sequence). V lost 7 bases to trimming and J lost 6 bases, with 15 bases between them. The CDR3 extends over 14 amino acids. Data came from immunoSEQ multiplex PCR; TCRdb stores just in-frame clones and leaves some out. The table includes just over 2,000,000 clones, approximately 94% detected once. Positive CCR7 selection of CD45RO-negative cells yielded the naive CD8 cells, and terminally differentiated effector memory CD45RA+ cells were excluded.

This clonotype was sampled from a man younger than 30 in good health. The chain uses TRBV7-9 and TRBJ1-4, with unresolved D. Sequenced input: naive CD8+ T cells sorted from blood. This CDR3 reads CASNGGSGDEKLFF. Here the CDR3 DNA reads TGTGCCAGCAACGGCGGGTCCGGGGATGAAAAACTGTTTTTT.